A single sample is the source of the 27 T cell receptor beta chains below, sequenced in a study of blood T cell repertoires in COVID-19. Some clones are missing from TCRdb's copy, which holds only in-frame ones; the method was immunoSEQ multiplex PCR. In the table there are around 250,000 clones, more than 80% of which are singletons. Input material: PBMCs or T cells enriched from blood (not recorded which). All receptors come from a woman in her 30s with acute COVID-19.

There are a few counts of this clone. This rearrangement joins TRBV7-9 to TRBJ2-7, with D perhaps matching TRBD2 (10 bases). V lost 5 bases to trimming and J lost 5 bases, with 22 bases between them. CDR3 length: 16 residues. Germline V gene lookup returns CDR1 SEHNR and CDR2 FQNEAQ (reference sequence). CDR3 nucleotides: TGTGCCAGCAGCCCTAGCGGGGGACAGGGTATCCACGAGCAGTACTTC. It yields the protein CASSPSGGQGIHEQYF.

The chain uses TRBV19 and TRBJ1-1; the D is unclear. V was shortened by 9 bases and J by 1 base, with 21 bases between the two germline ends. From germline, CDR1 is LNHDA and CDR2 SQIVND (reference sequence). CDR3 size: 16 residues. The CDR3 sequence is CASQIRGGGSNTEAFF. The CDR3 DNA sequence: TGTGCCAGCCAAATCCGGGGAGGAGGGTCGAACACTGAAGCTTTCTTT.

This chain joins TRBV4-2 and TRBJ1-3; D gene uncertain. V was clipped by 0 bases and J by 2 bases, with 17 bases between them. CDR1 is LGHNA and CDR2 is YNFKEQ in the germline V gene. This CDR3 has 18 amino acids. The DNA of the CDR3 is TGTGCCAGCAGCCAAGATTGGCAGTCCATTCATACTGGAAACACCATATATTTT. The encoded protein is CASSQDWQSIHTGNTIYF.

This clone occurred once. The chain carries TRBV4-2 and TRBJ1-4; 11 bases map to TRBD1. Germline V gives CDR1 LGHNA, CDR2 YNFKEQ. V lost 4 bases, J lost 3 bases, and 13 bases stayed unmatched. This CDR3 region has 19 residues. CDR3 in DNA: TGTGCCAGCAGCCTGACCGGGACAGGGGGGAGGGATGCTAATGAAAAACTGTTTTTT. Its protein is CASSLTGTGGRDANEKLFF.

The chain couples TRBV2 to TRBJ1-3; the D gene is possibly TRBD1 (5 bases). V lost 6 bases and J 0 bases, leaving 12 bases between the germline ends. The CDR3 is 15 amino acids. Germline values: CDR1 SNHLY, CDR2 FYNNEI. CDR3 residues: CASSYTGNSGNTIYF. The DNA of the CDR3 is TGTGCCAGCAGCTACACAGGAAACTCTGGAAACACCATATATTTT.

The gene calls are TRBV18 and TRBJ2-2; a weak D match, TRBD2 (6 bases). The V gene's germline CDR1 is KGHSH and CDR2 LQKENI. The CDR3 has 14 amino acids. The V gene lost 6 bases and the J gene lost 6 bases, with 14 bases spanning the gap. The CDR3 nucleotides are TGTGCCAGCTCCGGGACTGGAGGGGCCGGGGAGCTGTTTTTT. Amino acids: CASSGTGGAGELFF.

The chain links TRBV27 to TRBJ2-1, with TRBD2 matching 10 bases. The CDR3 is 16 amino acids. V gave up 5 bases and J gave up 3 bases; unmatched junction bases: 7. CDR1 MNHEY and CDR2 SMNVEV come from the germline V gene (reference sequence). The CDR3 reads CASSQTGLASYNEQFF. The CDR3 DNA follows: TGTGCCAGCAGTCAAACGGGACTAGCGAGCTACAATGAGCAGTTCTTC.

CDR3 bases: TGTGCCAGCAGTTTTCAGCAGGGGACTTCACCCCTCCACTTT. Amino acid sequence: CASSFQQGTSPLHF. The chain links TRBV27 to TRBJ1-6, with D possibly TRBD1 on 6 matching bases. CDR1 and CDR2 (germline): MNHEY, SMNVEV (reference sequence). The CDR3 runs 14 residues. V was cut by 3 bases and J by 9 bases, with 12 bases left in between.

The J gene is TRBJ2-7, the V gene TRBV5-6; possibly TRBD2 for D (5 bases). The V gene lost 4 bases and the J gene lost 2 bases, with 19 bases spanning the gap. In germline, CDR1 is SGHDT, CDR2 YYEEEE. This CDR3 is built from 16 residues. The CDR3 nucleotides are TGTGCCAGCAGCCCTACCTACTCAGGAGGAACCTACGAGCAGTACTTC. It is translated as CASSPTYSGGTYEQYF.

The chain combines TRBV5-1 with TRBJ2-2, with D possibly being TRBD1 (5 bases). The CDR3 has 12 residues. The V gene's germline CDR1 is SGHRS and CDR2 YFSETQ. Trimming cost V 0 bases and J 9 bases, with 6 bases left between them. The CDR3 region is CASSLGGRELFF. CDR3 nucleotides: TGCGCCAGCAGCTTGGGGGGCCGGGAGCTGTTTTTT.

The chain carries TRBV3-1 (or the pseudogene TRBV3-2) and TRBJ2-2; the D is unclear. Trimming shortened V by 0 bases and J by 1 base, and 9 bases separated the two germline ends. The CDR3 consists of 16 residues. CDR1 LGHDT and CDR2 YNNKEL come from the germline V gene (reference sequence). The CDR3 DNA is TGTGCCAGCAGCCAAGATCTTTCAGAGAACACCGGGGAGCTGTTTTTT. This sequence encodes CASSQDLSENTGELFF.

Written as DNA, the CDR3 is TGTGCCAGCAGCCAGAATAGACCGGGAGATACTTTCTTT. Its protein product is CASSQNRPGDTFF. The chain uses TRBV14 and TRBJ1-1; D gene ambiguous. CDR1 and CDR2 (germline): SGHDN, FVKESK. Trimming removed 3 bases at V and 12 bases at J, with 17 bases between. This CDR3 region has 13 residues.

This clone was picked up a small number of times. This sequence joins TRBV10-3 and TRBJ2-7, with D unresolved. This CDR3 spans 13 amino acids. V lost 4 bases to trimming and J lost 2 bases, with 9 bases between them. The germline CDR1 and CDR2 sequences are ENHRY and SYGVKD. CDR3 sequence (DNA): TGTGCCATCAGTGGACTCGGAGCCTACGAGCAGTACTTC. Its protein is CAISGLGAYEQYF.

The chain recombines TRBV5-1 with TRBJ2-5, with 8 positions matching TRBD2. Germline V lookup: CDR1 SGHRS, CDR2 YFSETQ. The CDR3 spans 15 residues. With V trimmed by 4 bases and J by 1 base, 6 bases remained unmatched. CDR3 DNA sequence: TGCGCCAGCAGCCGGGTAGCGGGGCTCCAAGAGACCCAGTACTTC. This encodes CASSRVAGLQETQYF.

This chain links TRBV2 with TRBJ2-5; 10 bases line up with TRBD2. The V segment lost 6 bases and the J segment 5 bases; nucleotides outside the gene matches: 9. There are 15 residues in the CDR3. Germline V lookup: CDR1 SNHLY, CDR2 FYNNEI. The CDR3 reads CASRPAGGRGETQYF. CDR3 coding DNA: TGTGCCAGCAGACCAGCGGGAGGGCGGGGGGAGACCCAGTACTTC.

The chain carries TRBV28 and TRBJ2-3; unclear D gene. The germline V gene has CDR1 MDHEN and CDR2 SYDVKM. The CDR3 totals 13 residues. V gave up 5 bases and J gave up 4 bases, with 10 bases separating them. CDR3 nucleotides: TGTGCCAGCAGTCTGACAAACCCAGATACGCAGTATTTT. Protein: CASSLTNPDTQYF.

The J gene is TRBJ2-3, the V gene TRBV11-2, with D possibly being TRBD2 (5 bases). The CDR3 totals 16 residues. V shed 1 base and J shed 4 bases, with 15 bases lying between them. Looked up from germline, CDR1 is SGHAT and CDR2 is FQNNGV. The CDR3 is CASSLGYEGGADTQYF. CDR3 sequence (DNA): TGTGCCAGCAGCTTAGGTTATGAGGGCGGCGCAGATACGCAGTATTTT.

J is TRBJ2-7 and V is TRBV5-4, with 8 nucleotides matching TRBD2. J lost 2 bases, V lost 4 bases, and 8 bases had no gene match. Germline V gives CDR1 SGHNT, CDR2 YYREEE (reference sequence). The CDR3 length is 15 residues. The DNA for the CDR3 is TGTGCCAGCAGCCCCAGACTAGCGCCGCCCTACGAGCAGTACTTC. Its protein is CASSPRLAPPYEQYF.

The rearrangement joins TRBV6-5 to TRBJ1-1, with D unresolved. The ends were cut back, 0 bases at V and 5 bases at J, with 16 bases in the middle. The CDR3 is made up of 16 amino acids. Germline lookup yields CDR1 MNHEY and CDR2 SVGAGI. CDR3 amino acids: CASSYSAGIGRTEAFF. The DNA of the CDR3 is TGTGCCAGCAGTTACTCGGCGGGTATTGGTAGGACTGAAGCTTTCTTT.

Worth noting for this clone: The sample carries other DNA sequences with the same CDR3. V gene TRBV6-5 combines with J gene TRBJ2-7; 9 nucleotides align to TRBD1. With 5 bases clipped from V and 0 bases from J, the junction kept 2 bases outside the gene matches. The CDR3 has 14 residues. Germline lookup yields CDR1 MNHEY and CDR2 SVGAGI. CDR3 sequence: CASSKDRGSYEQYF. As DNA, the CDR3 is TGTGCCAGCAGTAAGGACAGGGGCTCCTACGAGCAGTACTTC.

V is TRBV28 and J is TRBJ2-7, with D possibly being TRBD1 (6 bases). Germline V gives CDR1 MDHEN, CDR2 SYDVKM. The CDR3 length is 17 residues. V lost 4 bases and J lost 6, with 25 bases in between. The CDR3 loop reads CASSSEEGTSLTSEQYF. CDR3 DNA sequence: TGTGCCAGCAGTTCCGAAGAGGGGACATCCCTTACCTCCGAGCAGTACTTC.

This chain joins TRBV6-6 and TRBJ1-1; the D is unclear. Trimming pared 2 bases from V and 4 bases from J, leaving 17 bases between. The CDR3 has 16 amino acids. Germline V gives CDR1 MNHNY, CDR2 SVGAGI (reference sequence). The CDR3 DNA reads TGTGCCAGCAGTTACGGGCCCGTGGGCGACGGCACTGAAGCTTTCTTT. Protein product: CASSYGPVGDGTEAFF.

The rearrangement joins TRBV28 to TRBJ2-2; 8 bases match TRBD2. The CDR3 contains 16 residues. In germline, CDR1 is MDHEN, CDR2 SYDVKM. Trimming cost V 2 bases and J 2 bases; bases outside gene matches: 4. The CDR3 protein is CASSLVGLANTGELFF. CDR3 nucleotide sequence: TGTGCCAGCAGTTTAGTCGGACTAGCCAACACCGGGGAGCTGTTTTTT.

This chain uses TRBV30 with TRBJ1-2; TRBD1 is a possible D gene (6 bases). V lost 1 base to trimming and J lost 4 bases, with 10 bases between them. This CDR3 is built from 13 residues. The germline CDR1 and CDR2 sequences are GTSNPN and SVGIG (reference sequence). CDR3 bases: TGTGCCTGGAGTGCAGGGGCAGGCTATGGCTACACCTTC. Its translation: CAWSAGAGYGYTF.

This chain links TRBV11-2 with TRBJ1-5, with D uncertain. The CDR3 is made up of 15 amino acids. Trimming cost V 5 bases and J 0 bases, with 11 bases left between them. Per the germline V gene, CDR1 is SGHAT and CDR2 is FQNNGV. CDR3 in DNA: TGTGCCAGCAGCGACGGGATCACTAGCAATCAGCCCCAGCATTTT. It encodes CASSDGITSNQPQHF.

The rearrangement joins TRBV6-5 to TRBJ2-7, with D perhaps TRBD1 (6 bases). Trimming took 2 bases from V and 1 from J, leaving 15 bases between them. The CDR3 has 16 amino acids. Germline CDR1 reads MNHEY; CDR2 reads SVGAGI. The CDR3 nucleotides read TGTGCCAGCAGTTACGGCCGGCCGGGGACATCCTACGAGCAGTACTTC. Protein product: CASSYGRPGTSYEQYF.

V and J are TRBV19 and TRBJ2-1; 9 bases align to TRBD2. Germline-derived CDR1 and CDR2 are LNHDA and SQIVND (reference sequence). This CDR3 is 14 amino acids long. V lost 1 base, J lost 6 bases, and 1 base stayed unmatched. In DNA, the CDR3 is TGTGCCAGTAGTATAGGCGGGAGGGGCAATGAGCAGTTCTTC. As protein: CASSIGGRGNEQFF.